By share of the sample, the clone carrying this T cell receptor beta chain is large. Antigen specificity is unknown. The data belong to a study of CD4 T cell repertoires in COVID-19. The overall study: CFSE-low cells expanded about nine days with IL-2, then restimulated with other coronavirus spikes.

General observations from the study: Between about 6.5 and 26% of SARS-CoV-2 clonotypes also appeared in SARS-CoV and/or HKU1 spike cultures. Two or all three memory subsets shared several highly expanded SARS-CoV-2-reactive clonotypes.

Donors had recovered from mild-to-severe COVID-19. Germline assignment: CDR1 MNHEY and CDR2 SVGAGI. The CDR3 is 15 amino acids. Losses at the gene ends were 6 bases for V and 2 bases for J; bases not matched to a gene: 7. Generated by immunoSEQ multiplex PCR, the TCRdb table keeps only in-frame clones and is missing some. The sample consists of nearly 450 clones, less than 30% of them appearing once. Source: memory CD4+ T cells, cultured in vitro, taken after recovery from COVID-19. The source is a human donor who had COVID-19. The V and J genes are TRBV6-5 and TRBJ1-2; TRBD1 matches at 9 bases. CDR3 nucleotide sequence: TGTGCCAGCAGCCAAGGACAGGGGTTGAACTATGGCTACACCTTC. This encodes CASSQGQGLNYGYTF.